This TCR beta chain was retrieved from a study of radiation and T cells in renal cell carcinoma. Study-wide results and limits: Intratumoral heterogeneity was not captured in these 0.75 to 1 g regions.

V shed 5 bases and J shed 3 bases, with 13 bases lying between them. CDR3 length: 13 residues. Germline CDR1 reads GTSNPN; CDR2 reads SVGIG (reference sequence). Treatment indicated: treatment-naive control, cytoreductive nephrectomy. Profiled with immunoSEQ multiplex PCR; TCRdb holds only in-frame clones, not every one. The data contain about 6,000 clones, about two thirds of them singletons. This clone has just a few counts. Its matching antigen is unknown. The TCR sequence derives from a human donor with renal cell carcinoma. The chain has TRBV30 and TRBJ1-1; D is ambiguous. Sequences were derived from tumor tissue, sampled from a patient whose treatment was nephrectomy without radiotherapy. DNA of the CDR3: TGTGCCTGGGGGAGGAATGGAGACACTGAAGCTTTCTTT. Amino acids: CAWGRNGDTEAFF.